One and the same sample provided the 27 T cell receptor beta chains below, sequenced in a study of blood T cell repertoires in COVID-19. Clones were sequenced by immunoSEQ multiplex PCR, and TCRdb holds only the in-frame ones, with some missing. The sample consists of about 260,000 clones, around 92% of them appearing once. The sample taken for sequencing was peripheral blood. All receptors come from a person under 30 with COVID-19, enrolled during active disease.

The chain is built from TRBV19 and TRBJ2-2, with D possibly being TRBD2 (5 bases). Trimming removed 2 bases from V and 5 bases from J, with 12 bases in between. The CDR3 has 15 amino acids. Germline CDR1 and CDR2: LNHDA and SQIVND (reference sequence). The DNA of the CDR3 is TGTGCCAGTAGTATACGGGGAGTCAGAACCGGGGAGCTGTTTTTT. Amino acid sequence: CASSIRGVRTGELFF.

The rearrangement links TRBV27 to TRBJ2-1, with 10 bases matching TRBD2. This CDR3 contains 15 residues. The V gene's germline CDR1 is MNHEY and CDR2 SMNVEV (reference sequence). Unmatched junction bases numbered 10, after V lost 6 bases and J lost 8 bases. Here the CDR3 DNA reads TGTGCCAGCAGCCTACGCGGACTAGCGGTCGATGAGCAGTTCTTC. It encodes CASSLRGLAVDEQFF.

This chain joins TRBV27 and TRBJ2-7, with 10 bases identical to TRBD1. J was trimmed by 3 bases and V by 4 bases; bases with no gene match: 6. Germline assignment: CDR1 MNHEY and CDR2 SMNVEV (reference sequence). The CDR3 loop spans 15 amino acids. CDR3: CASSSSGTGVYEQYF. The CDR3 DNA follows: TGTGCCAGCAGTTCCTCCGGGACAGGGGTCTACGAGCAGTACTTC.

Only a few counts were recorded for this clone. The V gene is TRBV5-6, the J gene TRBJ2-7; 11 bases line up with TRBD2. Germline CDR1 reads SGHDT; CDR2 reads YYEEEE. Losses at the gene ends were 2 bases for V and 3 bases for J; bases not matched to a gene: 1. CDR3 length: 14 amino acids. CDR3 amino acids: CASSFGTSGYEQYF. As DNA, the CDR3 is TGTGCCAGCAGCTTCGGGACTAGCGGCTACGAGCAGTACTTC.

In its sample, this clone was seen many times. The rearrangement uses TRBV29-1 and TRBJ2-6, with a tentative D call TRBD1 (6 bases). Germline-derived CDR1 and CDR2 are SQVTM and ANQGSEA. Trimming took off 5 bases at V and 0 bases at J, with 14 bases between the two ends. There are 16 residues in the CDR3. In nucleotides, the CDR3 is TGCAGCGTTACACAGGGCGACAGCTCTGGGGCCAACGTCCTGACTTTC. Translation: CSVTQGDSSGANVLTF.

The genes are TRBV4-1 and TRBJ1-2; no reliable D call. V shed 1 base and J shed 8 bases, with 11 bases lying between them. Germline CDR1 MGHRA, CDR2 YSYEKL. The CDR3 loop spans 13 amino acids. The CDR3 loop reads CASSQGAQRGYTF. The CDR3 DNA sequence: TGCGCCAGCAGCCAAGGCGCCCAGCGAGGCTACACCTTC.

J is TRBJ1-5 and V is TRBV28; D is possibly TRBD1 (6 bases). Germline V gene lookup returns CDR1 MDHEN and CDR2 SYDVKM. The CDR3 runs to 16 residues. V dropped 2 bases and J dropped 3 bases, with 14 bases sitting between them. The CDR3 loop is CASSLQGSTFNQPQHF. CDR3 coding DNA: TGTGCCAGCAGTTTACAGGGGTCGACCTTCAATCAGCCCCAGCATTTT. Drawing the rest from reference TRBV28 and TRBJ1-5, the complete variable domain is DVKVTQSSRYLVKRTGEKVFLECVQDMDHENMFWYRQDPGLGLRLIYFSYDVKMKEKGDIPEGYSVSREKKERFSLILESASTNQTSMYLCASSLQGSTFNQPQHFGDGTRLSIL.

This clone appeared a few times. In DNA form, the CDR3 reads TGTGCCAGCAGCCCCAGGGGGACAGGGAGTGAGGGGCAGTACTTC. Its translation: CASSPRGTGSEGQYF. The V gene is TRBV7-3, the J gene TRBJ2-7; TRBD1 aligns across 9 bases. The CDR3 has 15 amino acids. Germline lookup yields CDR1 SGHTA and CDR2 FQGTGA. The J segment lost 9 bases and the V segment lost 5 bases, leaving 14 bases of the junction unmatched.

The V and J genes are TRBV5-4 and TRBJ2-5; TRBD2 matches 11 bases. J lost 5 bases, V lost 2 bases, and 5 bases had no gene match. Germline V gives CDR1 SGHNT, CDR2 YYREEE (reference sequence). The CDR3 has 15 amino acids. The CDR3 DNA reads TGTGCCAGCAGCTTTACTAGCGGGAGAGGGGAGACCCAGTACTTC. It is translated as CASSFTSGRGETQYF.

The gene calls are TRBV15 and TRBJ2-1; tentatively, D is TRBD1 (6 bases). Germline loops: CDR1 LNHNV, CDR2 YYDKDF (reference sequence). The CDR3 covers 15 residues. Trimming removed 0 bases at V and 9 bases at J, with 15 bases between. CDR3 loop: CATSRDERQEGEQFF. The CDR3 DNA is TGTGCCACCAGCAGAGATGAAAGACAGGAAGGTGAGCAGTTCTTC. Variable domain in full (rest from reference TRBV15 and TRBJ2-1): DAMVIQNPRYQVTQFGKPVTLSCSQTLNHNVMYWYQQKSSQAPKLLFHYYDKDFNNEADTPDNFQSRRPNTSFCFLDIRSPGLGDTAMYLCATSRDERQEGEQFFGPGTRLTVL.

The chain joins TRBV6-1 to TRBJ2-6; a weak D match, TRBD2 (5 bases). Germline CDR1 reads MNHNS; CDR2 reads SASEGT. This CDR3 contains 15 residues. Trimming removed 3 bases at V and 5 bases at J, with 11 bases between. CDR3 sequence reads: CASSETGIRANVLTF. In nucleotides, the CDR3 is TGTGCCAGCAGTGAGACGGGAATTAGGGCCAACGTCCTGACTTTC.

The chain joins TRBV29-1 to TRBJ2-1; 9 nucleotides align to TRBD1. Germline V gene data show CDR1 as SQVTM and CDR2 as ANQGSEA. CDR3 size: 15 residues. V shed 4 bases, J shed 3 bases, and the junction held 7 bases outside the gene matches. CDR3 DNA sequence: TGCAGCGTTGCCCCGACAGGGGGTGGCTACAATGAGCAGTTCTTC. Translating gives CSVAPTGGGYNEQFF.

The chain recombines TRBV12-3 or TRBV12-4 with TRBJ2-1; 9 positions agree with TRBD1. Trimming at V came to 3 bases and at J to 6 bases, leaving 0 bases not matched to a gene. The length of the CDR3 is 13 residues. The CDR3 region is CASSLTGGNEQFF. The CDR3, as DNA: TGTGCCAGCAGTTTGACAGGGGGCAATGAGCAGTTCTTC.

The chain combines TRBV29-1 with TRBJ2-3; 8 bases line up with TRBD2. From germline, CDR1 is SQVTM and CDR2 ANQGSEA. V gave up 4 bases and J gave up 3 bases; unmatched junction bases: 9. The CDR3 totals 15 residues. The CDR3 reads CSVGGTRDRTDTQYF. CDR3 coding DNA: TGCAGCGTTGGCGGGACTAGGGACCGTACAGATACGCAGTATTTT.

The gene calls are TRBV29-1 and TRBJ2-5; tentative D call: TRBD1 (6 bases). Germline CDR1 and CDR2: SQVTM and ANQGSEA. The CDR3 contains 12 residues. V was cut by 7 bases and J by 5 bases, with 14 bases left in between. In DNA, the CDR3 is TGCAGCGCTGGACAGCGCAGTGAGACCCAGTACTTC. Its protein is CSAGQRSETQYF.

This chain uses TRBV27 with TRBJ2-7; 12 nucleotides align to TRBD2. Unmatched junction bases numbered 18, after V lost 10 bases and J lost 2 bases. Germline CDR1 is MNHEY and CDR2 is SMNVEV (reference sequence). The CDR3 is made up of 18 amino acids. CDR3 in amino acids: CATRRDGGLAGKAYEQYF. The CDR3 coding sequence is TGTGCCACCAGGAGGGATGGGGGACTAGCGGGCAAAGCCTACGAGCAGTACTTC.

The genes are TRBV6-4 and TRBJ1-4; 7 positions agree with TRBD1. J lost 5 bases, V lost 2 bases, and 8 bases had no gene match. Germline V lookup: CDR1 MRHNA, CDR2 SNTAGT. The CDR3 runs 16 residues. CDR3 nucleotide sequence: TGTGCCAGCAGTGACACGGGGAAGGGACAGAATGAAAAACTGTTTTTT. It is translated as CASSDTGKGQNEKLFF.

This clone was picked up one time. V and J are TRBV29-1 and TRBJ2-5; maybe TRBD2 (5 bases). This CDR3 has 14 amino acids. CDR1 and CDR2 (germline): SQVTM, ANQGSEA. V dropped 8 bases and J dropped 4 bases, with 20 bases sitting between them. CDR3 sequence: CSFSGIMGPETQYF. The CDR3 DNA is TGCAGCTTTTCCGGGATTATGGGTCCAGAGACCCAGTACTTC.

J is TRBJ2-7 and V is TRBV6-2 or TRBV6-3; D remains ambiguous. Trimming took 6 bases from V and 6 from J, leaving 9 bases between them. The germline V gene encodes CDR1 MNHEY and CDR2 SVGEGT. The CDR3 contains 11 residues. CDR3 protein: CASSRLAEQYF. CDR3 nucleotides: TGTGCCAGCAGCCGGTTAGCCGAGCAGTACTTC.

This chain connects TRBV25-1 to TRBJ1-2, with 7 nucleotides matching TRBD1. CDR3 length: 15 amino acids. V was pared by 2 bases and J by 4 bases, with 7 bases of the junction left unmatched. Germline V gene data show CDR1 as MGHDK and CDR2 as SYGVNS. CDR3 nucleotides: TGTGCCAGCAGTGAAACTCGACAGGGTTCCTATGGCTACACCTTC. Residues: CASSETRQGSYGYTF.

The J gene is TRBJ2-4, the V gene TRBV30; D not resolved. The CDR3 covers 12 residues. Germline CDR1 GTSNPN, CDR2 SVGIG (reference sequence). The V gene lost 1 base and the J gene lost 6 bases, with 7 bases spanning the gap. CDR3 protein: CAWSGGRNIQYF. CDR3 in DNA: TGTGCCTGGAGTGGCGGCAGAAACATTCAGTACTTC.

The V gene is TRBV6-7, the J gene TRBJ2-1; perhaps TRBD2 as D (5 bases). TRBV6-7 belongs to the ORF category, with a function that is uncertain. Between the trimmed V and J ends, which lost 8 bases and 4 bases, there was a span of 15 bases. The CDR3 extends over 14 amino acids. The CDR3 DNA is TGTGCCAGCCGTTCGGTAGCGCTTTACAATGAGCAGTTCTTC. It yields the protein CASRSVALYNEQFF.

J is TRBJ1-5 and V is TRBV11-3; possible D gene TRBD1, 6 bases. The CDR3 contains 16 residues. Germline loops: CDR1 SGHNT, CDR2 YENEEA. V lost 5 bases, J lost 2 bases, and 16 bases lay in between. The CDR3 DNA reads as TGTGCCAGCAGCGCGGACAGCCCTTATTGCAATCAGCCCCAGCATTTT. Protein sequence: CASSADSPYCNQPQHF.

This clone has more than one count but fewer than ten. This rearrangement joins TRBV6-1 to TRBJ2-5, with TRBD2 matching over 8 bases. CDR3 length equals 15 residues. The germline V gene encodes CDR1 MNHNS and CDR2 SASEGT. The V segment lost 3 bases and the J segment 4 bases; nucleotides outside the gene matches: 7. In nucleotides, the CDR3 is TGTGCCAGCAGTGATCCGTCAACTAGCGGAGAGACCCAGTACTTC. This gives the protein CASSDPSTSGETQYF.

The chain couples TRBV11-2 to TRBJ2-7, with TRBD1 as a possible D gene (5 bases). Deletions cut 2 bases from V and 1 base from J, with 12 bases between. Germline V gives CDR1 SGHAT, CDR2 FQNNGV. The CDR3 consists of 15 residues. CDR3: CASSLRRGPSYEQYF. The CDR3 DNA reads as TGTGCCAGCAGCTTAAGAAGGGGCCCGTCCTACGAGCAGTACTTC.

This clone was observed a few times. This chain links TRBV5-4 with TRBJ2-6, with a weak D call TRBD2 (6 bases). The germline gives CDR1 SGHNT, CDR2 YYREEE (reference sequence). CDR3 size: 15 residues. V lost 4 bases and J lost 2, with 10 bases in between. CDR3 sequence reads: CASSLAGTGANVLTF. DNA of the CDR3: TGTGCCAGCAGCCTCGCGGGGACTGGGGCCAACGTCCTGACTTTC.

The chain uses TRBV7-2 and TRBJ2-7, with 7 bases matching TRBD1. Germline values: CDR1 SGHTA, CDR2 FQGNSA. Trimming removed 6 bases from V and 3 bases from J; junction bases left unmatched: 5. The CDR3 is made up of 13 amino acids. As DNA, the CDR3 is TGTGCCAGCAGGGAAACAGGGGACTACGAGCAGTACTTC. This translates into CASRETGDYEQYF.